One sample yielded the 9 T cell receptor beta chains listed below, sequenced in a study of T cell changes during pregnancy in multiple sclerosis. Produced via immunoSEQ multiplex PCR; TCRdb's table is partial and in-frame only. The sample has about 51,000 clones; under 95% are singletons. Sequenced material: CD4+ T cells from peripheral blood mononuclear cells, taken in the second trimester of pregnancy. These receptors were collected from a female donor with multiple sclerosis, enrolled in a pregnancy study.

The gene calls are TRBV5-7 and TRBJ1-5; TRBD1 matches at 9 bases. TRBV5-7 is assigned to the ORF class and has an uncertain function. The CDR3 runs to 10 residues. The CDR3 nucleotides are TGTGGGACAGGGGAATGTCCCCAGCATTTT. Translating gives CGTGECPQHF.

The chain links TRBV12-5 to TRBJ2-7; D is perhaps TRBD2 (6 bases). Germline V gene sequence: CDR1 LGHNT, CDR2 FRNRAP. V shed 8 bases and J shed 1 base, with 18 bases lying between them. The CDR3 consists of 15 residues. CDR3 sequence reads: CASTNRVGGSYEQYF. CDR3 nucleotide sequence: TGTGCTAGTACTAATAGGGTCGGAGGGTCCTACGAGCAGTACTTC.

The rearrangement uses TRBV18 and TRBJ2-5, with D possibly TRBD2 on 6 matching bases. Looked up from germline, CDR1 is KGHSH and CDR2 is LQKENI. The CDR3 contains 15 residues. Trimming took off 6 bases at V and 5 bases at J, with 19 bases between the two ends. CDR3: CASSSPGLKGETQYF. CDR3 nucleotides: TGTGCCAGCTCGTCCCCGGGACTCAAAGGGGAGACCCAGTACTTC.

V usage is TRBV7-2 and J usage is TRBJ2-2; 7 nucleotides line up with TRBD1. Germline V CDR1 and CDR2: SGHTA, FQGNSA. The trim removed 4 bases at V and 5 bases at J, leaving 10 bases unmatched. CDR3 length: 16 residues. This CDR3 is CASSSTPPGQTGELFF. CDR3 sequence (DNA): TGTGCCAGCAGCTCCACTCCTCCGGGACAGACCGGGGAGCTGTTTTTT.

DNA for the CDR3: TGTGCCAGCACCTCCGAGCCGCGAGGCACTGAAGCTTTCTTT. Its translation: CASTSEPRGTEAFF. The chain couples TRBV5-6 to TRBJ1-1; D gene ambiguous. Germline V CDR1 and CDR2: SGHDT, YYEEEE. V gave up 6 bases and J gave up 4 bases, with 16 bases separating them. The CDR3 is 14 amino acids.

This clone appeared once. The chain combines TRBV18 with TRBJ1-6; 9 bases agree with TRBD1. There are 15 residues in the CDR3. Germline CDR1 is KGHSH and CDR2 is LQKENI. With V trimmed by 3 bases and J by 7 bases, 4 bases remained unmatched. CDR3 DNA sequence: TGTGCCAGCTCACCCCCTGGGACAGGGAATTCACCCCTCCACTTT. It is translated as CASSPPGTGNSPLHF.

This clone has a single count. V is TRBV19 and J is TRBJ2-7, with D possibly TRBD1 on 5 matching bases. V was cut by 3 bases and J by 5 bases, with 8 bases left in between. CDR3 size: 12 residues. Germline CDR1 is LNHDA and CDR2 is SQIVND (reference sequence). CDR3 region: CASSITGDEQYF. The CDR3 DNA follows: TGTGCCAGTAGTATCACAGGAGACGAGCAGTACTTC.

V gene TRBV7-2 combines with J gene TRBJ2-7; no definite D call. The CDR3 is 13 amino acids. V was trimmed by 4 bases and J by 4 bases, leaving 11 bases between them. In germline, CDR1 is SGHTA, CDR2 FQGNSA. The CDR3 sequence: CASSSYSRYEQYF. CDR3 nucleotide sequence: TGTGCCAGCAGCTCCTATTCGAGATACGAGCAGTACTTC.

The CDR3 sequence: CASSPAGGAATGELFF. The CDR3 DNA reads as TGCGCCAGCAGCCCGGCGGGGGGGGCGGCGACCGGGGAGCTGTTTTTT. V is TRBV5-1 and J is TRBJ2-2; TRBD2 matches at 9 bases. The V and J ends lost 4 bases and 5 bases, in that order; junction bases with no gene match: 9. The germline gives CDR1 SGHRS, CDR2 YFSETQ. The CDR3 runs to 16 residues.